Listed here are 8 T cell receptor beta chains from one sample, sequenced in a study of beta chain features in type 1 diabetes. Expressed TCRB transcripts were sequenced because the isolated RNA had all been reverse transcribed beforehand. Method: immunoSEQ multiplex PCR; TCRdb's copy keeps in-frame clones and lacks some. The sample records about 220,000 clones, around 9.9% being singletons. Sequenced input: central memory CD4+ T cells from blood. These receptors came from a man between 18 and 29 years old in good health.

The V call is TRBV30, the J call TRBJ2-7; either TRBD1 or TRBD2 may fit D (6 bases each). This CDR3 has 12 residues. Germline V gene data show CDR1 as GTSNPN and CDR2 as SVGIG (reference sequence). Trimming took 0 bases from V and 6 from J, leaving 9 bases between them. CDR3 in DNA: TGTGCCTGGAGTGTTGGGGGGCTCGAGCAGTACTTC. Its protein product is CAWSVGGLEQYF.

This clone has just a few counts. The chain employs TRBV7-2 and TRBJ2-7; TRBD1 agrees at 7 bases. CDR1 and CDR2 (germline): SGHTA, FQGNSA. The junction had 16 bases not matched to a gene; V was cut back by 4 bases and J by 7 bases. This CDR3 has 16 amino acids. The CDR3 loop reads CASSSTTGRFVLEQYF. The CDR3 nucleotides read TGTGCCAGCAGCTCTACGACAGGGCGGTTTGTGCTAGAGCAGTACTTC. Full variable domain (rest looked up from reference TRBV7-2 and TRBJ2-7): GAGVSQSPSNKVTEKGKDVELRCDPISGHTALYWYRQSLGQGLEFLIYFQGNSAPDKSGLPSDRFSAERTGGSVSTLTIQRTQQEDSAVYLCASSSTTGRFVLEQYFGPGTRLTVT.

The chain carries TRBV25-1 and TRBJ2-7; D not resolved. Germline V gives CDR1 MGHDK, CDR2 SYGVNS. Trimming cost V 2 bases and J 3 bases, with 8 bases left between them. This CDR3 contains 13 residues. The CDR3 nucleotides read TGTGCCAGCAGTGAAGGCAGGTTCTACGAGCAGTACTTC. This codes for CASSEGRFYEQYF.

This clone came up a few times. The CDR3 sequence: CASSISYADTQYF. The CDR3 DNA reads TGTGCCAGTAGTATTAGCTACGCAGATACGCAGTATTTT. The chain employs TRBV19 and TRBJ2-3; D is uncertain. Germline values: CDR1 LNHDA, CDR2 SQIVND (reference sequence). The CDR3 has 13 residues. Trimming stripped 3 bases from V and 4 bases from J, with 8 bases between.

As for this clone: Different DNA sequences within this sample yield the same CDR3. The chain has TRBV18 and TRBJ2-7; D perhaps matches TRBD1 (6 bases). The CDR3 length is 13 residues. CDR1 is KGHSH and CDR2 is LQKENI in the germline V gene. The ends were cut back, 3 bases at V and 1 base at J, with 7 bases in the middle. As DNA, the CDR3 is TGTGCCAGCTCACCGAGGGGGTCCTACGAGCAGTACTTC. This sequence encodes CASSPRGSYEQYF.

This clone was observed a few times. The rearrangement links TRBV30 to TRBJ2-7; D gene uncertain. V lost 0 bases and J 2 bases, leaving 11 bases between the germline ends. CDR1 and CDR2 (germline): GTSNPN, SVGIG (reference sequence). The CDR3 contains 14 residues. CDR3 region: CAWSVGGSTYEQYF. DNA for the CDR3: TGTGCCTGGAGTGTTGGCGGATCCACCTACGAGCAGTACTTC. The full variable domain, completed using reference TRBV30 and TRBJ2-7, is SQTIHQWPATLVQPVGSPLSLECTVEGTSNPNLYWYRQAAGRGLQLLFYSVGIGQISSEVPQNLSASRPQDRQFILSSKKLLLSDSGFYLCAWSVGGSTYEQYFGPGTRLTVT.

This clone was detected many times. The V and J genes are TRBV2 and TRBJ2-1, with a possible D match to TRBD2 (5 bases). Trimming stripped 3 bases from V and 4 bases from J, with 13 bases between. The CDR3 is made up of 15 amino acids. The germline V gene has CDR1 SNHLY and CDR2 FYNNEI. The CDR3 DNA sequence: TGTGCCAGCAGTGACGGACTCCCCGGGTACAATGAGCAGTTCTTC. It specifies CASSDGLPGYNEQFF. The full variable domain, in which reference TRBV2 and TRBJ2-1 provide the parts outside the CDR3, is EPEVTQTPSHQVTQMGQEVILRCVPISNHLYFYWYRQILGQKVEFLVSFYNNEISEKSEIFDDQFSVERPDGSNFTLKIRSTKLEDSAMYFCASSDGLPGYNEQFFGPGTRLTVL.

This clone was observed a few times. The chain is built from TRBV7-9 and TRBJ2-1; 9 bases are a match to TRBD2. Trimming took 2 bases from V and 5 from J; bases not matched to a gene: 7. The CDR3 sequence is 16 residues long. CDR1 and CDR2 (germline): SEHNR, FQNEAQ (reference sequence). The CDR3 bases are TGTGCCAGCAGCTTATTCCGGACTAGCGTGGACAATGAGCAGTTCTTC. Its translation: CASSLFRTSVDNEQFF.